This TCR beta chain was captured by sequencing in a study of blood T cell repertoires in COVID-19. TCRdb's table, derived via immunoSEQ multiplex PCR, lists solely in-frame clones and lacks some. The data contain about 70,000 clones, about four fifths of them singletons. The sample was peripheral blood. This sequence originates from a woman in her 70s with acute or convalescent COVID-19.

CDR3 in amino acids: CAGRDRVTDTQYF. The CDR3 DNA reads TGTGCCGGCCGGGACAGGGTGACAGATACGCAGTATTTT. The V gene is TRBV6-5, the J gene TRBJ2-3; 9 nucleotides match TRBD1. The CDR3 runs to 13 residues. V was clipped by 11 bases and J by 3 bases; unmatched bases: 6. Looked up from germline, CDR1 is MNHEY and CDR2 is SVGAGI.